This is a list of T cell receptor beta chains from one sample in a study of OX40 agonist ivuxolimab in advanced cancers. The protocol was immunoSEQ multiplex PCR, while the TCRdb copy is restricted to in-frame clones and leaves out a portion. The sample holds tens of thousands of clones, approximately 86% seen once. Sequenced material: CD4+ or CD8+ T cells sorted from blood, taken in a trial of the OX40 agonist ivuxolimab. The receptors were gathered from an adult with an advanced solid tumor such as melanoma, head and neck, liver or kidney cancer. Each CDR3 is given with its conserved first and last residue. The D gene is left open where the match is weak. For some rows the clone size is stated as once, few or many, or as a class when expanded; others skip it.

TRBV5-1	TRBJ2-3	-	-	CASSKYLVSDTQYF	TGCGCCAGCAGCAAGTACCTAGTTTCAGATACGCAGTATTTT
TRBV7-6	TRBJ1-5	many	-	CASSLGNRVTSNQPQHF	TGTGCCAGCAGCTTAGGGAACAGGGTCACTAGCAATCAGCCCCAGCATTTT
TRBV10-3	TRBJ1-1	-	TRBD1	CAITSGGLNTEAFF	TGTGCCATCACCTCAGGGGGTTTGAACACTGAAGCTTTCTTT
TRBV28	TRBJ1-3	-	-	CASSTPTEFGNTIYF	TGTGCCAGCAGTACGCCGACAGAATTTGGAAACACCATATATTTT
TRBV6-4	TRBJ2-3	-	-	CASARTSTDTQYF	TGTGCCAGCGCGAGGACTAGCACAGATACGCAGTATTTT
TRBV7-6	TRBJ1-2	few	-	CASSLAAGAGADGYTF	TGTGCCAGCAGCTTAGCCGCGGGAGCAGGGGCGGATGGCTACACCTTC
TRBV6-9	TRBJ2-2	-	-	CASIEVEGTGELSF	TGTGCCAGCATAGAGGTAGAGGGCACCGGGGAGCTGTCTTTT
TRBV19	TRBJ2-2	-	TRBD1	CASSVSTGGGHGELFF	TGTGCCAGTAGTGTCTCCACAGGGGGCGGACACGGGGAGCTGTTTTTT
TRBV5-1	TRBJ1-2	once	-	CASSSDGTSLGYTF	TGCGCCAGCAGCTCCGACGGGACATCCCTTGGCTACACCTTC
TRBV30	TRBJ1-2	-	-	CAWSGDLGNGYTF	TGTGCCTGGAGTGGGGACCTCGGGAATGGCTACACCTTC
TRBV19	TRBJ2-1	-	-	CASSHGTFGGEQFF	TGTGCCAGTAGCCACGGGACCTTCGGGGGTGAGCAGTTCTTC
TRBV4-2	TRBJ1-5	-	-	CASSHQVLGPNQPQHF	TGTGCCAGCAGCCACCAAGTATTGGGGCCGAATCAGCCCCAGCATTTT
TRBV27	TRBJ2-7	-	-	CASSLSWQPGYEQYF	TGTGCCAGCAGTTTATCCTGGCAGCCAGGTTACGAGCAGTACTTC
TRBV7-8	TRBJ1-5	-	-	CASSLGTGTGQPQHF	TGTGCCAGCAGCTTAGGAACAGGGACCGGTCAGCCCCAGCATTTT
TRBV30	TRBJ2-3	-	TRBD2	CAWSISGSTDTQYF	TGTGCCTGGAGTATTAGCGGGAGCACAGATACGCAGTATTTT
TRBV13	TRBJ1-5	-	-	CASSYSGTSSNQPQHF	TGTGCCAGCAGCTATTCCGGGACATCCAGCAATCAGCCCCAGCATTTT
TRBV6-6	TRBJ1-5	-	-	CASSYLGLKGNQPQHF	TGTGCCAGCAGTTACCTGGGTCTTAAGGGCAATCAGCCCCAGCATTTT
TRBV16	TRBJ2-1	-	-	CASSQANEQFF	TGTGCCAGCAGCCAAGCTAATGAGCAGTTCTTC
TRBV2	TRBJ2-4	once	-	CASRGSLGKNIQYF	TGTGCCAGCAGGGGGTCCCTGGGCAAAAACATTCAGTACTTC
TRBV6-5	TRBJ1-2	-	-	CASSYSGPHYGYTF	TGTGCCAGCAGTTACTCCGGACCGCACTATGGCTACACCTTC
TRBV7-8	TRBJ1-6	-	-	CASSLDPGTDYNSPLHF	TGTGCCAGCAGCTTAGACCCCGGGACCGACTATAATTCACCCCTCCACTTT
TRBV2	TRBJ2-7	-	-	CARLTLRGNSYEQYF	TGTGCCAGGCTGACGTTGCGGGGTAACTCCTACGAGCAGTACTTC
TRBV15	TRBJ2-7	once	-	CATSRVGNRFEQYF	TGTGCCACCAGCAGAGTAGGGAACCGCTTTGAGCAGTACTTC
TRBV5-8	TRBJ2-3	-	TRBD1	CASSLGQGDPFTDTQYF	TGTGCCAGCAGCCTGGGACAGGGGGACCCTTTCACAGATACGCAGTATTTT
TRBV5-4	TRBJ2-1	-	-	CASSSNGGKDNEQFF	TGTGCCAGCAGCTCAAATGGGGGAAAGGACAATGAGCAGTTCTTC
TRBV7-9	TRBJ2-6	-	-	CASSPWSGANVLTF	TGTGCCAGCAGCCCTTGGTCTGGGGCCAACGTCCTGACTTTC
TRBV4-3	TRBJ2-7	few	-	CASSQDKGGIYEQYF	TGCGCCAGCAGCCAAGATAAAGGGGGGATCTACGAGCAGTACTTC
TRBV11-2	TRBJ1-1	-	-	CASSSNTENTEAFF	TGTGCCAGCAGTTCAAACACAGAGAACACTGAAGCTTTCTTT
TRBV7-3	TRBJ2-1	few	-	CASSSRDVKNEQFF	TGTGCCAGCAGCTCACGGGACGTCAAAAATGAGCAGTTCTTC
TRBV21-1	TRBJ2-7	-	-	CASSVSYEQYF	TGTGCCAGCAGCGTCTCCTACGAGCAGTACTTC
TRBV29-1	TRBJ1-1	once	-	CSLTENTEAFF	TGCAGTCTTACAGAGAACACTGAAGCTTTCTTT
TRBV4-1	TRBJ1-2	-	-	CASSQVPGKDYGYTF	TGCGCCAGCAGCCAAGTACCTGGTAAGGACTATGGCTACACCTTC
TRBV5-1	TRBJ2-4	-	-	CASSLPIPGEDVRNIQYF	TGCGCCAGCAGCTTGCCTATTCCGGGGGAGGACGTTAGAAACATTCAGTACTTC
TRBV6-1	TRBJ1-2	-	TRBD1	CASNTRTGGAMGYTF	TGTGCCAGCAATACCAGGACAGGGGGCGCGATGGGCTACACCTTC
TRBV27	TRBJ2-3	-	TRBD2	CASSPGLAGGPHPTNTQYF	TGTGCCAGCAGTCCAGGACTAGCGGGAGGGCCTCACCCCACAAATACGCAGTATTTT
TRBV5-4	TRBJ2-7	-	-	CASSPERSSYEQYF	TGTGCCAGCAGCCCAGAACGGAGCTCCTACGAGCAGTACTTC
TRBV5-6	TRBJ2-7	-	-	CASSLGGRHEQYF	TGTGCCAGCAGCTTAGGGGGGCGGCACGAGCAGTACTTC
TRBV10-3	TRBJ2-7	once	-	CAISPLGGFKNEQYF	TGTGCCATCAGCCCCCTCGGGGGCTTCAAGAACGAGCAGTACTTC
TRBV15	TRBJ1-5	-	TRBD1	CATSRDRGHQPQHF	TGTGCCACCAGCAGGGACAGGGGGCATCAGCCCCAGCATTTT
TRBV7-6	TRBJ1-5	-	-	CASSLTGVEGQPQHF	TGTGCCAGCAGCTTAACGGGGGTGGAGGGTCAGCCCCAGCATTTT
TRBV6-6	TRBJ2-1	once	TRBD2	CASKRLAGGDNEQFF	TGTGCCAGCAAAAGACTAGCGGGGGGAGACAATGAGCAGTTCTTC
TRBV4-1	TRBJ2-3	-	-	CASSQDPLSTDPSTDTQYF	TGCGCCAGCAGCCAAGACCCCCTCTCGACAGATCCAAGCACAGATACGCAGTATTTT
TRBV27	TRBJ2-1	-	TRBD2	CASSLSIELARNEQFF	TGTGCCAGCAGTTTATCGATAGAACTAGCGAGAAATGAGCAGTTCTTC
TRBV5-1	TRBJ2-5	-	TRBD2	CASLFLREIEETQYF	TGCGCCAGCCTTTTCTTGCGGGAGATAGAGGAGACCCAGTACTTC
TRBV7-9	TRBJ1-1	-	TRBD1	CASSHEPRDRGFGAFF	TGTGCCAGCAGCCACGAACCGCGGGACAGGGGATTCGGCGCTTTCTTT
TRBV4-3	TRBJ2-7	-	TRBD2	CASSQDLPVGLAGGTYEQYF	TGCGCCAGCAGCCAAGATCTACCGGTGGGACTAGCGGGGGGAACCTACGAGCAGTACTTC
TRBV4-3	TRBJ1-4	-	-	CASSQEWQGDEKLFF	TGCGCCAGCAGCCAAGAGTGGCAGGGAGATGAAAAACTGTTTTTT
TRBV7-7	TRBJ2-5	-	-	CASSQGNQETQYF	TGTGCCAGCAGCCAGGGGAACCAAGAGACCCAGTACTTC
TRBV9	TRBJ2-1	-	-	CASSVGDGREQFF	TGTGCCAGCAGCGTAGGGGACGGGAGAGAGCAGTTCTTC
TRBV7-9	TRBJ1-2	-	-	CASSIYWGRDNYGYTF	TGTGCCAGCAGCATTTATTGGGGCAGGGACAACTATGGCTACACCTTC